The rows below give T cell receptor beta chains drawn from one sample of a study of blood T cell repertoires in COVID-19. The repertoire was sequenced with immunoSEQ multiplex PCR; TCRdb's copy has only in-frame clones and lacks some. The sample yields 200,000 to 250,000 clones, more than 80% seen once. The sequenced sample consisted of PBMCs or T cells enriched from blood (not recorded which). These receptors were collected from a middle-aged woman with acute COVID-19. Both conserved end residues are part of each CDR3. Each record gives: V gene, J gene, D gene, clone size, CDR3 protein, CDR3 DNA. D genes are given only for firm matches. The size of a clone is reported for some rows only, either as once, few or many, or as a class for expanded clones.

v_call: TRBV3-1/TRBV3-2; j_call: TRBJ2-1; d_call: .; clone_size: .; cdr3_aa: CASSQSGNEQFF; cdr3_nt: TGTGCCAGCAGCCAATCGGGAAATGAGCAGTTCTTC
v_call: TRBV3-1/TRBV3-2; j_call: TRBJ2-1; d_call: TRBD2; clone_size: once; cdr3_aa: CASSQTSGGPNYNEQFF; cdr3_nt: TGTGCCAGCAGCCAAACTAGCGGGGGGCCCAATTACAATGAGCAGTTCTTC
v_call: TRBV19; j_call: TRBJ1-1; d_call: TRBD1; clone_size: .; cdr3_aa: CASSIGRTGRLNTEAFF; cdr3_nt: TGTGCCAGTAGTATCGGGCGGACAGGCCGGCTGAACACTGAAGCTTTCTTT
v_call: TRBV7-9; j_call: TRBJ1-2; d_call: TRBD1; clone_size: .; cdr3_aa: CASTQGPYGYTF; cdr3_nt: TGTGCCAGCACACAGGGGCCCTATGGCTACACCTTC
v_call: TRBV2; j_call: TRBJ1-6; d_call: TRBD1; clone_size: .; cdr3_aa: CASRGGQGAYNSPLHF; cdr3_nt: TGTGCCAGCAGAGGGGGGCAGGGGGCTTATAATTCACCCCTCCACTTT
v_call: TRBV6-2/TRBV6-3; j_call: TRBJ1-3; d_call: TRBD1; clone_size: .; cdr3_aa: CASSYLRTGRFSGNTIYF; cdr3_nt: TGTGCCAGCAGTTACCTGCGGACAGGCCGCTTCTCTGGAAACACCATATATTTT
v_call: TRBV5-4; j_call: TRBJ2-7; d_call: .; clone_size: .; cdr3_aa: CASSFSGSSYEQYF; cdr3_nt: TGTGCCAGCAGCTTTAGCGGATCCTCCTACGAGCAGTACTTC
v_call: TRBV9; j_call: TRBJ1-2; d_call: TRBD1; clone_size: .; cdr3_aa: CASSVRQGLGYTF; cdr3_nt: TGTGCCAGCAGCGTTCGACAGGGTTTGGGCTACACCTTC
v_call: TRBV2; j_call: TRBJ2-1; d_call: TRBD1; clone_size: .; cdr3_aa: CASSPRTGGRNEQFF; cdr3_nt: TGTGCCAGCAGTCCCCGGACAGGGGGTCGGAATGAGCAGTTCTTC
v_call: TRBV2; j_call: TRBJ1-5; d_call: .; clone_size: few; cdr3_aa: CASSERDRDYQPQHF; cdr3_nt: TGTGCCAGCAGTGAGAGAGACCGAGACTATCAGCCCCAGCATTTT
v_call: TRBV2; j_call: TRBJ1-1; d_call: .; clone_size: .; cdr3_aa: CASNDGGEAFF; cdr3_nt: TGTGCCAGCAACGACGGCGGTGAAGCTTTCTTT
v_call: TRBV7-2; j_call: TRBJ1-5; d_call: .; clone_size: .; cdr3_aa: CASSVRGTRGQGQPQHF; cdr3_nt: TGTGCCAGCAGCGTTAGGGGGACCCGAGGGCAGGGGCAGCCCCAGCATTTT
v_call: TRBV9; j_call: TRBJ2-2; d_call: TRBD1; clone_size: few; cdr3_aa: CASSVTGARAELFF; cdr3_nt: TGTGCCAGCAGCGTCACAGGGGCTCGGGCGGAGCTGTTTTTT
v_call: TRBV6-4; j_call: TRBJ2-2; d_call: TRBD1; clone_size: .; cdr3_aa: CASSEGTGETGELFF; cdr3_nt: TGTGCCAGCAGTGAGGGGACAGGGGAGACCGGGGAGCTGTTTTTT
v_call: TRBV7-9; j_call: TRBJ1-1; d_call: .; clone_size: .; cdr3_aa: CASSSGLEAFF; cdr3_nt: TGTGCCAGCAGCTCGGGTTTAGAAGCTTTCTTT
v_call: TRBV3-1/TRBV3-2; j_call: TRBJ1-2; d_call: TRBD1; clone_size: once; cdr3_aa: CASSHSAGTGGRGYTF; cdr3_nt: TGTGCCAGCAGCCATTCTGCCGGGACAGGGGGCCGTGGCTACACCTTC
v_call: TRBV6-5; j_call: TRBJ2-1; d_call: TRBD1; clone_size: .; cdr3_aa: CASSYSTGLNEQFF; cdr3_nt: TGTGCCAGCAGTTACTCGACAGGGCTAAATGAGCAGTTCTTC
v_call: TRBV29-1; j_call: TRBJ1-3; d_call: .; clone_size: once; cdr3_aa: CSVELTGSGNTIYF; cdr3_nt: TGCAGCGTTGAATTAACGGGGTCTGGAAACACCATATATTTT
v_call: TRBV4-1; j_call: TRBJ1-6; d_call: .; clone_size: once; cdr3_aa: CASSQGSSGSGSPLHF; cdr3_nt: TGCGCCAGCAGCCAAGGCAGTTCAGGGTCTGGTTCACCCCTCCACTTT
v_call: TRBV15; j_call: TRBJ1-1; d_call: .; clone_size: .; cdr3_aa: CATSRDLEGTGEAFF; cdr3_nt: TGTGCCACCAGCAGAGATCTGGAGGGGACGGGTGAAGCTTTCTTT
v_call: TRBV5-6; j_call: TRBJ2-5; d_call: .; clone_size: .; cdr3_aa: CASSFGGPRQETQYF; cdr3_nt: TGTGCCAGCAGCTTCGGGGGACCGAGGCAGGAGACCCAGTACTTC
v_call: TRBV5-6; j_call: TRBJ1-1; d_call: .; clone_size: .; cdr3_aa: CASSLASRANTEAFF; cdr3_nt: TGTGCCAGCAGCTTGGCGAGCAGGGCGAACACTGAAGCTTTCTTT
v_call: TRBV29-1; j_call: TRBJ1-1; d_call: .; clone_size: .; cdr3_aa: CSVDPGVGEAFF; cdr3_nt: TGCAGCGTTGACCCAGGGGTCGGTGAAGCTTTCTTT
v_call: TRBV18; j_call: TRBJ2-7; d_call: .; clone_size: .; cdr3_aa: CASSMQGWEQYF; cdr3_nt: TGTGCCAGCTCAATGCAGGGGTGGGAGCAGTACTTC
v_call: TRBV11-2; j_call: TRBJ1-2; d_call: .; clone_size: .; cdr3_aa: CASSLDPGYGYTF; cdr3_nt: TGTGCCAGCAGCTTAGATCCGGGCTATGGCTACACCTTC
v_call: TRBV5-5; j_call: TRBJ1-5; d_call: .; clone_size: .; cdr3_aa: CASSLAMGDNQPQHF; cdr3_nt: TGTGCCAGCAGCTTGGCAATGGGAGATAATCAGCCCCAGCATTTT
v_call: TRBV5-1; j_call: TRBJ2-7; d_call: TRBD1; clone_size: .; cdr3_aa: CASSTVGQGSSYEQYF; cdr3_nt: TGCGCCAGCAGCACCGTGGGACAGGGGAGCTCCTACGAGCAGTACTTC
v_call: TRBV6-2/TRBV6-3; j_call: TRBJ2-7; d_call: TRBD2; clone_size: .; cdr3_aa: CASSSAGGGPYEQYF; cdr3_nt: TGTGCCAGCAGTTCCGCTGGCGGGGGACCCTACGAGCAGTACTTC
v_call: TRBV27; j_call: TRBJ2-7; d_call: TRBD1; clone_size: .; cdr3_aa: CASRSPGQAFYEQYF; cdr3_nt: TGTGCCAGCAGATCCCCGGGACAGGCTTTTTACGAGCAGTACTTC
v_call: TRBV7-6; j_call: TRBJ2-7; d_call: TRBD1; clone_size: once; cdr3_aa: CASSRMPGQGANEQYF; cdr3_nt: TGTGCCAGCAGCCGAATGCCGGGACAGGGGGCTAACGAGCAGTACTTC
v_call: TRBV7-6; j_call: TRBJ2-3; d_call: TRBD1; clone_size: .; cdr3_aa: CASSLGTPGQDITDTQYF; cdr3_nt: TGTGCCAGCAGCTTAGGTACTCCGGGACAGGATATAACAGATACGCAGTATTTT
v_call: TRBV7-8; j_call: TRBJ2-3; d_call: TRBD2; clone_size: .; cdr3_aa: CASSLVGLAGGRSDTQYF; cdr3_nt: TGTGCCAGCAGCTTAGTCGGGTTAGCGGGGGGGCGGTCAGATACGCAGTATTTT
v_call: TRBV19; j_call: TRBJ1-5; d_call: TRBD1; clone_size: .; cdr3_aa: CASLKGGAYIGNQPQHF; cdr3_nt: TGCGCCAGCTTAAAAGGGGGCGCCTATATAGGCAATCAGCCCCAGCATTTT
v_call: TRBV3-1/TRBV3-2; j_call: TRBJ2-1; d_call: TRBD1; clone_size: .; cdr3_aa: CASSDRTGTGGNEQFF; cdr3_nt: TGTGCCAGCAGCGATCGAACCGGGACAGGGGGCAATGAGCAGTTCTTC
v_call: TRBV9; j_call: TRBJ2-5; d_call: TRBD2; clone_size: .; cdr3_aa: CASTVSGGHQETQYF; cdr3_nt: TGTGCCAGCACGGTAAGCGGGGGACACCAAGAGACCCAGTACTTC
v_call: TRBV27; j_call: TRBJ2-1; d_call: TRBD1; clone_size: .; cdr3_aa: CASSPWDRGPGEQFF; cdr3_nt: TGTGCCAGCAGCCCATGGGACAGGGGGCCAGGTGAGCAGTTCTTC
v_call: TRBV5-1; j_call: TRBJ2-1; d_call: TRBD2; clone_size: .; cdr3_aa: CASSSGTSGGLSSYNEQFF; cdr3_nt: TGCGCCAGCAGCTCCGGGACTAGCGGGGGCCTAAGCTCCTACAATGAGCAGTTCTTC
v_call: TRBV2; j_call: TRBJ2-7; d_call: .; clone_size: .; cdr3_aa: CASSGAGQASYEQYF; cdr3_nt: TGTGCCAGCAGTGGAGCAGGACAAGCCTCCTACGAGCAGTACTTC
v_call: TRBV27; j_call: TRBJ1-4; d_call: .; clone_size: .; cdr3_aa: CASRPKSVTNEKLFF; cdr3_nt: TGTGCCAGCAGGCCTAAGTCCGTAACTAATGAAAAACTGTTTTTT
v_call: TRBV5-5; j_call: TRBJ1-4; d_call: TRBD1; clone_size: .; cdr3_aa: CASSLDRGWVDEKLFF; cdr3_nt: TGTGCCAGCAGCTTAGACAGGGGATGGGTTGATGAAAAACTGTTTTTT
v_call: TRBV5-5; j_call: TRBJ2-7; d_call: .; clone_size: .; cdr3_aa: CASSLKELIYEQYF; cdr3_nt: TGTGCCAGCAGCTTAAAGGAGTTGATCTACGAGCAGTACTTC
v_call: TRBV6-6; j_call: TRBJ1-2; d_call: .; clone_size: .; cdr3_aa: CASSATGYDGYTF; cdr3_nt: TGTGCCAGCAGTGCAACAGGGTACGATGGCTACACCTTC
v_call: TRBV5-4; j_call: TRBJ2-5; d_call: TRBD1; clone_size: .; cdr3_aa: CATNRGPQETQYF; cdr3_nt: TGTGCCACCAACAGGGGGCCCCAAGAGACCCAGTACTTC
v_call: TRBV7-8; j_call: TRBJ2-3; d_call: .; clone_size: .; cdr3_aa: CASSLVPETDRGNTDTQYF; cdr3_nt: TGTGCCAGCAGCTTAGTTCCCGAGACGGACCGAGGGAACACAGATACGCAGTATTTT
v_call: TRBV25-1; j_call: TRBJ1-1; d_call: .; clone_size: .; cdr3_aa: CASIQGGTKAFF; cdr3_nt: TGTGCCAGCATACAGGGTGGCACTAAAGCTTTCTTT
v_call: TRBV9; j_call: TRBJ1-1; d_call: .; clone_size: .; cdr3_aa: CASSFEGGPNTEAFF; cdr3_nt: TGTGCCAGCAGCTTCGAGGGGGGGCCTAACACTGAAGCTTTCTTT
v_call: TRBV10-3; j_call: TRBJ1-2; d_call: .; clone_size: .; cdr3_aa: CAISTTVSYGYTF; cdr3_nt: TGTGCCATCAGTACGACAGTCTCCTATGGCTACACCTTC
v_call: TRBV2; j_call: TRBJ2-7; d_call: .; clone_size: .; cdr3_aa: CASNGRVSSYEQYF; cdr3_nt: TGTGCCAGCAATGGCAGGGTGTCTTCCTACGAGCAGTACTTC
v_call: TRBV7-2; j_call: TRBJ2-3; d_call: .; clone_size: .; cdr3_aa: CASSLAQTRTDTQYF; cdr3_nt: TGTGCCAGCAGCTTAGCGCAAACCCGGACAGATACGCAGTATTTT